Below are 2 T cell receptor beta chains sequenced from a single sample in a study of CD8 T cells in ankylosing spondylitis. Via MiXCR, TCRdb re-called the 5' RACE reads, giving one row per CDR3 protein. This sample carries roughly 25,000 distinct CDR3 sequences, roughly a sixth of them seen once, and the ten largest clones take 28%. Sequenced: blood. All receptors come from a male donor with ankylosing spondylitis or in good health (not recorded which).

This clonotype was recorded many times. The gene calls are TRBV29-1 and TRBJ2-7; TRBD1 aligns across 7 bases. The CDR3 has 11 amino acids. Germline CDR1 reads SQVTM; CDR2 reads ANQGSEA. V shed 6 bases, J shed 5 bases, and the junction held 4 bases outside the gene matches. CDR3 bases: TGCAGCGTCTACAGGGGTGACGAGCAGTACTTC. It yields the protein CSVYRGDEQYF.

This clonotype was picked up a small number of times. CDR3 sequence reads: CASSKTSGQNTGELFF. As DNA, the CDR3 is TGCGCCAGCAGCAAAACTAGCGGACAGAACACCGGGGAGCTGTTTTTT. This chain links TRBV5-1 with TRBJ2-2; 8 bases fit TRBD2. V shed 4 bases, J shed 1 base, and the junction held 6 bases outside the gene matches. The germline V gene encodes CDR1 SGHRS and CDR2 YFSETQ. The CDR3 consists of 16 residues. Based on the CDR3 plus reference TRBV5-1 and TRBJ2-2, the full variable domain is KAGVTQTPRYLIKTRGQQVTLSCSPISGHRSVSWYQQTPGQGLQFLFEYFSETQRNKGNFPGRFSGRQFSNSRSEMNVSTLELGDSALYLCASSKTSGQNTGELFFGEGSRLTVL.